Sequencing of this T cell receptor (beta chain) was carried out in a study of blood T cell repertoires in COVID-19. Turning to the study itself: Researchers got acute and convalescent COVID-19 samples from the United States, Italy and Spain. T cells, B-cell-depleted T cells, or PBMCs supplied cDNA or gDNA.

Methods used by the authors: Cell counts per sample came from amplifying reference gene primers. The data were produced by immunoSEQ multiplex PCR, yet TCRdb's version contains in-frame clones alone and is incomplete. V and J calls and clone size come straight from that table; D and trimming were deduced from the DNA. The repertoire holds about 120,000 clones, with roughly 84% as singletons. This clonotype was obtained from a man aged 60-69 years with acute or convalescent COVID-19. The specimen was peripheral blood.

This CDR3 is CASSLTVNTEAFF. The CDR3 region has the DNA TGTGCCAGCAGTTTAACGGTGAACACTGAAGCTTTCTTT. The chain carries TRBV27 and TRBJ1-1; D remains ambiguous. Germline V gene lookup returns CDR1 MNHEY and CDR2 SMNVEV (reference sequence). This CDR3 contains 13 residues. Between the trimmed V and J ends, which lost 2 bases and 0 bases, there was a span of 4 bases.